This T cell receptor (beta chain) derives from a study of T cell responses to AZD1222 COVID-19 vaccine. V lost 2 bases and J 3 bases, leaving 8 bases between the germline ends. The CDR3 runs to 13 residues. The germline V gene encodes CDR1 SGHTA and CDR2 FQGNSA. General study results and limits: Donors, mostly white British, included more females; clonal diversity was possibly underestimated. Among AZD1222 vaccinees, only five to seven were seropositive at baseline. Unmutated regions of variants are reportedly targeted by nearly half of spike-specific TCRs.

About this clone: The target antigen is unknown.

Using immunoSEQ multiplex PCR, the repertoire was profiled, and TCRdb retains in-frame clones only, with some absent. The sample has 68,000 or so clones, roughly 86% seen once. The starting material was peripheral blood, obtained on day 0 of AZD1222 vaccination. The V gene is TRBV7-2, the J gene TRBJ2-7; D might be TRBD2 (5 bases). This clonotype was obtained from an adult in good health. The CDR3 bases are TGTGCCAGCAGCTTACGAGGGAGCTACGAGCAGTACTTC. Amino acids: CASSLRGSYEQYF.